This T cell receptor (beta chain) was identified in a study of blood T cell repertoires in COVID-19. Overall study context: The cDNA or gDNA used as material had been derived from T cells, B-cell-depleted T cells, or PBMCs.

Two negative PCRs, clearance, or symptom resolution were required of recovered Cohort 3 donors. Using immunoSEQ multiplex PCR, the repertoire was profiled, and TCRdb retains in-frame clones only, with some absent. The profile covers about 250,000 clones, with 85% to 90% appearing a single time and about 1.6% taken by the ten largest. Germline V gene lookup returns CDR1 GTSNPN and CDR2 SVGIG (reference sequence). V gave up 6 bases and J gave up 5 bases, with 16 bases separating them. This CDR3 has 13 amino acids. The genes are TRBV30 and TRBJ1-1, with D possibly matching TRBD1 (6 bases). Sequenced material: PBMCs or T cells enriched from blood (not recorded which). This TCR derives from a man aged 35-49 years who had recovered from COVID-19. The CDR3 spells CACRRGPETEAFF. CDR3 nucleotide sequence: TGTGCCTGCCGCAGGGGTCCGGAAACTGAAGCTTTCTTT.